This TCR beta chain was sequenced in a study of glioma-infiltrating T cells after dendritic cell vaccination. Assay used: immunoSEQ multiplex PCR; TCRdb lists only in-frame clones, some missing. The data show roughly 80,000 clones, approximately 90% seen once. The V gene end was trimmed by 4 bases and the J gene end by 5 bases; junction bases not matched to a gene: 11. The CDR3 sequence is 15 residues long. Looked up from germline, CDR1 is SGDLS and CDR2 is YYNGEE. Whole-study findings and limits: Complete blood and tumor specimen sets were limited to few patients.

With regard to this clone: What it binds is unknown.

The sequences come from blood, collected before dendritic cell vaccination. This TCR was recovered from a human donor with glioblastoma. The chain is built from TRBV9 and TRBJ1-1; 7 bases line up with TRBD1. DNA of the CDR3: TGTGCCAGCAGCCCACGACAGGGACTGGATACTGAAGCTTTCTTT. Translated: CASSPRQGLDTEAFF.